This T cell receptor (beta chain) emerged from a study of human thymus T cells (dated by TCRdb to 2019 to 2021). Regarding the research as a whole: The study used about 8 infant thymus samples plus four related peripheral blood samples to characterize TCR alpha and beta repertoires. The infant donors were about 6 to 244 days old, and the cohort included over five males and a couple of females. The paper's findings and limits, for the study overall: On average, thymus samples yielded hundreds of thousands of unique TCRB clonotypes, whereas blood samples yielded roughly 80,000. According to the related research, thymic TCR repertoires were highly overlapping among unrelated individuals. Biased V and J gene segment usage appeared to be present in both thymic and peripheral blood repertoires.

Thymus tissue was obtained as surgical resects removed during corrective cardiac surgery. In Finland, the donors were immunologically healthy infants who were having open corrective cardiac surgery for congenital heart defects. After being mechanically released from the tissue, thymocytes were kept at -70 degrees C in pellets of about 8.5-32 million cells. Genomic DNA was extracted from frozen cell pellets with a QIAsymphony instrument. The immunoSEQ multiplex PCR assay was used to amplify the TCRB and TCRAD loci from a standardized amount of quality-controlled genomic DNA. Amplicons spanned the V(D)J region at a length sufficient to cover the CDR3 and identify V and J genes. Through the commercial immunoSEQ service, the amplicons were sequenced on an Illumina platform. As for the original processing: Primer bias and sequencing errors were corrected using previously described methods, and TCRAD and TCRB definitions followed the IMGT database. immunoSEQ Analyzer 3.0 and VDJTools were used for repertoire analysis, which covered basic statistics, V/J segment usage, diversity estimates, rarefaction and pairwise overlap. Chao1, ChaoE, Efron-Thisted, Shannon and inverse Simpson indices were used to estimate diversity, which was also estimated on datasets down-sampled to the smallest sample. Repertoire overlap was assessed by strict matching of CDR3 nucleotide sequence, V gene and J gene, and clustering was done by Jaccard-based multidimensional scaling. TCRdb mirrors the immuneACCESS table, restricted to in-frame sequences. Some clones are absent from its copies; in checked studies, under half trace to an unresolved V gene, and the reason for the others is unknown. That table supplies the V and J calls and clone size; D and trimming were determined from the DNA. The sample table shows some 120,000 clones, and around 95% are seen once. The ten largest clones add up to around 0.024% of the sample.

Trimming takes 6 bases from V and 2 bases from J, and the germline ends sit 17 bases apart. CDR1 and CDR2, looked up from the germline V gene (reference sequence), are LNHDA and SQIVND. From the cysteine through the phenylalanine, the CDR3 covers 16 amino acids. The entry retains the CDR3 DNA only, 48 bases that are in frame from base 1. On this clone: The target of this receptor is not known. No much larger clonotype is one base removed from it; base qualities were not supplied.

Sequenced material: thymus tissue. The sequence derives from a boy under three years old with a congenital heart defect but otherwise immunologically healthy. This chain joins TRBV19 to TRBJ2-1, with the D call perhaps TRBD1 or TRBD2, each one matching 6 bases. DNA sequence: TGTGCCAGTAGCATCATAGGGGGGCCCCCCTACAATGAGCAGTTCTTC. This yields the protein CASSIIGGPPYNEQFF.